A single sample is the source of the 25 T cell receptor beta chains below, sequenced in a study of T cell repertoires in ileal Crohn's disease. Data came from immunoSEQ multiplex PCR; TCRdb stores just in-frame clones and leaves some out. Here the sample spans several thousand clones, more than 60% being singletons. Sequencing input: ileal tissue. These TCRs come from an adult with Crohn's disease.

The J gene is TRBJ2-2, the V gene TRBV7-2; D possibly corresponds to TRBD2 (6 bases). The CDR3 consists of 17 residues. The V end was cut by 3 bases, the J end by 2 bases, with 16 bases between. Per germline, CDR1 SGHTA and CDR2 FQGNSA. CDR3 nucleotide sequence: TGTGCCAGCAGCTTTTCGCCCTCGGGACTTAACACCGGGGAGCTGTTTTTT. Its translation is CASSFSPSGLNTGELFF.

V usage is TRBV7-9 and J usage is TRBJ2-5, with 7 bases matching TRBD1. Germline assignment: CDR1 SEHNR and CDR2 FQNEAQ (reference sequence). The CDR3 totals 14 residues. After removal of 3 bases from V and 4 bases from J, the junction contained 5 bases not matched to a gene. The DNA of the CDR3 is TGTGCCAGCAGCTTGAAGGGGGCGGGAGAGACCCAGTACTTC. It encodes CASSLKGAGETQYF.

The chain couples TRBV28 to TRBJ2-2; TRBD1 is a possible D gene (5 bases). Trimming took off 5 bases at V and 4 bases at J, with 8 bases between the two ends. The CDR3 loop spans 13 amino acids. Germline V gene lookup returns CDR1 MDHEN and CDR2 SYDVKM. CDR3 DNA: TGTGCCAGCAGTAGGGGTCGCACCGGGGAGCTGTTTTTT. This sequence encodes CASSRGRTGELFF.

The chain links TRBV15 to TRBJ2-1; 8 bases are a match to TRBD2. The CDR3 is 14 residues long. The junction had 4 bases not matched to a gene; V was cut back by 5 bases and J by 4 bases. Looked up from germline, CDR1 is LNHNV and CDR2 is YYDKDF (reference sequence). For the CDR3, the DNA is TGTGCCACCAGCCAGACTAGCGTTTACAATGAGCAGTTCTTC. It translates to CATSQTSVYNEQFF.

J is TRBJ1-5 and V is TRBV15; D is uncertain. The germline V gene encodes CDR1 LNHNV and CDR2 YYDKDF (reference sequence). This CDR3 is 13 amino acids long. The V gene lost 4 bases and the J gene lost 3 bases, with 7 bases spanning the gap. Here the CDR3 DNA reads TGTGCCACCAGCACAAGAGTCAATCAGCCCCAGCATTTT. It yields the protein CATSTRVNQPQHF.

V and J are TRBV6-1 and TRBJ1-1; no clear D gene. Deletions cut 7 bases from V and 0 bases from J, with 3 bases between. This CDR3 contains 11 residues. Germline assignment: CDR1 MNHNS and CDR2 SASEGT. CDR3 in DNA: TGTGCCAGCACGGTGAACACTGAAGCTTTCTTT. Protein: CASTVNTEAFF.

The chain combines TRBV6-5 with TRBJ2-2; a weak D match, TRBD2 (5 bases). The ends were cut back, 9 bases at V and 7 bases at J, with 12 bases in the middle. This CDR3 region has 12 residues. The germline V gene encodes CDR1 MNHEY and CDR2 SVGAGI. As DNA, the CDR3 is TGTGCCAGTAGAGGGCTTATCGGGGAGCTGTTTTTT. It specifies CASRGLIGELFF.

The chain combines TRBV5-1 with TRBJ1-2; 7 nucleotides match TRBD1. Germline V gene lookup returns CDR1 SGHRS and CDR2 YFSETQ. V was clipped by 5 bases and J by 4 bases; unmatched bases: 8. This CDR3 is built from 14 residues. CDR3 sequence (DNA): TGCGCCAGCAGGTCCCCGGGACAGACCTATGGCTACACCTTC. Encoded protein: CASRSPGQTYGYTF.

The chain employs TRBV5-1 and TRBJ2-1; D call uncertain. Trimming pared 1 base from V and 5 bases from J, leaving 10 bases between. Germline loops: CDR1 SGHRS, CDR2 YFSETQ. This CDR3 contains 14 residues. The CDR3 spells CASSLTTGDNEQFF. CDR3 nucleotide sequence: TGCGCCAGCAGCTTGACGACGGGTGACAATGAGCAGTTCTTC.

The chain joins TRBV18 to TRBJ1-5; D remains ambiguous. Germline values: CDR1 KGHSH, CDR2 LQKENI. V was pared by 0 bases and J by 6 bases, with 15 bases between. This CDR3 has 16 amino acids. Here the CDR3 reads CASSPPEQINGQPQHF. DNA of the CDR3: TGTGCCAGCTCACCACCCGAACAGATCAACGGTCAGCCCCAGCATTTT.

This chain connects TRBV5-1 to TRBJ2-7; the match to TRBD2 covers 8 bases. V lost 5 bases to trimming and J lost 7 bases; unmatched junction nucleotides: 14. Germline values: CDR1 SGHRS, CDR2 YFSETQ. This CDR3 has 15 amino acids. The CDR3 DNA is TGCGCCAGCAGACCGAAAGACACGGCGGGAGGTGAGCAGTACTTC. Amino acids: CASRPKDTAGGEQYF.

V usage is TRBV7-6 and J usage is TRBJ1-6; unclear D gene. Germline V gene lookup returns CDR1 SGHVS and CDR2 FNYEAQ. Trimming pared 6 bases from V and 7 bases from J, leaving 13 bases between. The CDR3 runs to 14 residues. The CDR3: CASRGGSGNSPLHF. Here the CDR3 DNA reads TGTGCCAGCAGGGGAGGGTCGGGAAATTCACCCCTCCACTTT.

The chain uses TRBV5-6 and TRBJ2-7, with 7 nucleotides matching TRBD1. Germline CDR1 reads SGHDT; CDR2 reads YYEEEE. V shed 0 bases, J shed 0 bases, and the junction held 0 bases outside the gene matches. The CDR3 consists of 14 residues. The CDR3 coding sequence is TGTGCCAGCAGCTTGGGACAGGGCTCCTACGAGCAGTACTTC. This sequence encodes CASSLGQGSYEQYF.

V gene TRBV7-3 combines with J gene TRBJ2-1, with 10 bases lining up with TRBD2. CDR1 is SGHTA and CDR2 is FQGTGA in the germline V gene. The CDR3 consists of 16 residues. V shed 5 bases and J 6 bases; nucleotides not matched to a gene: 10. This CDR3 is CASSTIAGGSFNEQFF. The CDR3 DNA is TGTGCCAGCAGCACCATAGCGGGGGGAAGCTTCAATGAGCAGTTCTTC.

The V gene is TRBV18, the J gene TRBJ1-1; tentatively, D is TRBD1 (5 bases). V was cut by 8 bases and J by 5 bases, with 12 bases left in between. Germline V CDR1 and CDR2: KGHSH, LQKENI. The CDR3 runs 12 residues. The CDR3 sequence is CASATGGTEAFF. The CDR3 DNA sequence: TGTGCCAGCGCTACAGGTGGAACTGAAGCTTTCTTT.

Only a few counts were recorded for this clone. The chain employs TRBV29-1 and TRBJ2-2; perhaps TRBD1 as D (6 bases). The CDR3 loop spans 12 amino acids. V shed 7 bases and J shed 3 bases, with 9 bases lying between them. The V gene's germline CDR1 is SQVTM and CDR2 ANQGSEA. Here the CDR3 reads CSGQGYTGELFF. For the CDR3, the DNA is TGCAGCGGGCAGGGGTACACCGGGGAGCTGTTTTTT.

The chain has TRBV5-4 and TRBJ2-3; TRBD1 aligns across 7 bases. The CDR3 covers 17 residues. CDR1 and CDR2 (germline): SGHNT, YYREEE (reference sequence). V lost 2 bases and J lost 0; bases outside the gene matches: 9. CDR3 sequence (DNA): TGTGCCAGCAGCTTCGGAAGGAGGACAGGAAGCACAGATACGCAGTATTTT. Amino acids: CASSFGRRTGSTDTQYF. Variable domain in full (rest from reference TRBV5-4 and TRBJ2-3): ETGVTQSPTHLIKTRGQQVTLRCSSQSGHNTVSWYQQALGQGPQFIFQYYREEENGRGNFPPRFSGLQFPNYSSELNVNALELDDSALYLCASSFGRRTGSTDTQYFGPGTRLTVL.

The chain couples TRBV11-2 to TRBJ2-5, with 13 positions matching TRBD2. Losses at the gene ends were 0 bases for V and 3 bases for J; bases not matched to a gene: 1. CDR3 length: 16 amino acids. The germline CDR1 and CDR2 sequences are SGHAT and FQNNGV. For the CDR3, the DNA is TGTGCCAGCAGCTTAGAGGGGACTAGCGGGAAAGAGACCCAGTACTTC. It codes for CASSLEGTSGKETQYF. The full variable domain, with the rest looked up from reference TRBV11-2 and TRBJ2-5, is EAGVAQSPRYKIIEKRQSVAFWCNPISGHATLYWYQQILGQGPKLLIQFQNNGVVDDSQLPKDRFSAERLKGVDSTLKIQPAKLEDSAVYLCASSLEGTSGKETQYFGPGTRLLVL.

This clone was recorded a few times. This chain connects TRBV2 to TRBJ2-1; maybe TRBD1 (5 bases). Germline CDR1 and CDR2: SNHLY and FYNNEI. The CDR3 is 15 residues long. Between the trimmed V and J ends, which lost 1 base and 2 bases, there was a span of 9 bases. The CDR3 is CASSEGTLTYNEQFF. The CDR3 coding sequence is TGTGCCAGCAGTGAAGGGACACTGACCTACAATGAGCAGTTCTTC.

The rearrangement uses TRBV7-8 and TRBJ1-6; 9 positions match TRBD1. Germline CDR1 SGHVS, CDR2 FQNEAQ. V dropped 3 bases and J dropped 3; count of bases not matched to a gene: 6. The CDR3 runs to 17 residues. CDR3 coding DNA: TGTGCCAGCAGCTTCATCGGGACAGGGAACTATAATTCACCCCTCCACTTT. This codes for CASSFIGTGNYNSPLHF. The whole variable domain, remainder taken from reference TRBV7-8 and TRBJ1-6, is GAGVSQSPRYKVAKRGQDVALRCDPISGHVSLFWYQQALGQGPEFLTYFQNEAQLDKSGLPSDRFFAERPEGSVSTLKIQRTQQEDSAVYLCASSFIGTGNYNSPLHFGNGTRLTVT.

The V gene is TRBV2, the J gene TRBJ2-5, with D unresolved. The DNA end is more similar to TRBJ2-7, so the J call may be wrong. The CDR3 extends over 11 amino acids. Germline CDR1 is SNHLY and CDR2 is FYNNEI. CDR3 coding DNA: TGTGCCAGCAGTGAACAGCGCGAGCAGTACTTC. It is translated as CASSEQREQYF.

The chain combines TRBV5-1 with TRBJ1-2; D gene ambiguous. In germline, CDR1 is SGHRS, CDR2 YFSETQ. The CDR3 spans 14 residues. V was shortened by 2 bases and J by 3 bases, with 11 bases between the two germline ends. The CDR3 region is CASSFNARDYGYTF. In nucleotides, the CDR3 is TGCGCCAGCAGCTTTAATGCGAGGGACTATGGCTACACCTTC. Based on the CDR3 plus reference TRBV5-1 and TRBJ1-2, the full variable domain is KAGVTQTPRYLIKTRGQQVTLSCSPISGHRSVSWYQQTPGQGLQFLFEYFSETQRNKGNFPGRFSGRQFSNSRSEMNVSTLELGDSALYLCASSFNARDYGYTFGSGTRLTVV.

This rearrangement joins TRBV15 to TRBJ1-2; D may be TRBD1 (5 bases). Germline CDR1 reads LNHNV; CDR2 reads YYDKDF (reference sequence). V gave up 4 bases and J gave up 5 bases, with 8 bases separating them. This CDR3 has 12 amino acids. The CDR3 spells CATSTRGYGYTF. The CDR3 bases are TGTGCCACCAGCACCCGGGGGTATGGCTACACCTTC.

This sequence joins TRBV2 and TRBJ2-3, with 16 bases fitting TRBD2. The junction had 4 bases not matched to a gene; V was cut back by 3 bases and J by 4 bases. The CDR3 has 17 residues. The germline gives CDR1 SNHLY, CDR2 FYNNEI. The CDR3 DNA reads TGTGCCAGCAGTGAGGGGACTAGCGGGGGGGCCGCAGATACGCAGTATTTT. Residues: CASSEGTSGGAADTQYF. The variable domain in full, with the rest retrieved from reference TRBV2 and TRBJ2-3, is EPEVTQTPSHQVTQMGQEVILRCVPISNHLYFYWYRQILGQKVEFLVSFYNNEISEKSEIFDDQFSVERPDGSNFTLKIRSTKLEDSAMYFCASSEGTSGGAADTQYFGPGTRLTVL.

Only a few counts were recorded for this clone. This rearrangement joins TRBV4-1 to TRBJ2-7; TRBD2 is a possible D gene (6 bases). Per germline, CDR1 MGHRA and CDR2 YSYEKL. Trimming cost V 0 bases and J 3 bases, with 18 bases left between them. The CDR3 has 17 amino acids. The CDR3 DNA reads TGCGCCAGCAGCCAAGATACTTCGGACTATTTGGGCTACGAGCAGTACTTC. Amino acids: CASSQDTSDYLGYEQYF.